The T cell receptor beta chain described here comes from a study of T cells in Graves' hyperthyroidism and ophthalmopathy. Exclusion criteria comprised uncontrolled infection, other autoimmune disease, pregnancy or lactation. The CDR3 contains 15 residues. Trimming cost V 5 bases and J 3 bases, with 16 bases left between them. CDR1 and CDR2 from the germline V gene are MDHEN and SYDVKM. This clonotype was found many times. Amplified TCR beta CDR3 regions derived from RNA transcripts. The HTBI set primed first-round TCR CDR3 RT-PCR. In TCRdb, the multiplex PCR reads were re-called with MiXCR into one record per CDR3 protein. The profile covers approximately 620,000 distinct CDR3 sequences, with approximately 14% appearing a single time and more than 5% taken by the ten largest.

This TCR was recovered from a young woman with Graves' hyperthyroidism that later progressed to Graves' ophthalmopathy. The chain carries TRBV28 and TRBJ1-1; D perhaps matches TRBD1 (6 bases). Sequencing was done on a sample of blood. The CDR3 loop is CASSRSGARDTEAFF. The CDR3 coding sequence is TGTGCCAGCAGTCGGTCAGGGGCGAGAGACACTGAAGCTTTCTTT.